This T cell receptor (beta chain) comes out of a study of shared clonotypes between healthy human individuals. Study as a whole: Donor ages ranged 18 to 49 years: a couple of women, a few men.

With respect to this clone: Antigen: not known.

TCRdb's copy holds only in-frame clones and misses some; the assay was immunoSEQ multiplex PCR. The sample has over 850,000 clones, 75% to 85% seen once; the top ten hold more than 0.45%. The donors were all Caucasian adults (living in Nashville, Tennessee). Study-wide results and caveats: Richness estimates generally favored naive over memory subsets. The naive CD4 repertoires of a few donors were compared, and around 5.1% of clonotypes were shared.

Sequences were obtained from memory CD4+ T cells from PBMCs. Sample subset: CD45RA-negative fraction. The receptor comes from a man aged 18 to 30 in good health. Some clones in this sample may be carry-over from other donors' samples.

CDR3 protein: CASSSGLAGSREQFF. The CDR3 DNA sequence: TGTGCCAGCAGCTCCGGACTAGCGGGCTCTCGGGAGCAGTTCTTC. The genes are TRBV9 and TRBJ2-1; 11 nucleotides match TRBD2. Germline CDR1 reads SGDLS; CDR2 reads YYNGEE. With 4 bases clipped from V and 10 bases from J, the junction kept 10 bases outside the gene matches. The length of the CDR3 is 15 residues.